This T cell receptor beta chain emerged from a study of beta chain features in type 1 diabetes. The investigators reverse transcribed all of the isolated RNA, so they sequenced expressed TCRB transcripts. Sequenced by immunoSEQ multiplex PCR; TCRdb stores in-frame clones only, minus some. This sample has around 500,000 clones, with 10% to 12% found just once. Germline assignment: CDR1 MNHEY and CDR2 SVGAGI. The CDR3 runs 14 residues. The V segment lost 7 bases and the J segment 0 bases; nucleotides outside the gene matches: 6. This receptor was taken from a woman in her late teens or twenties in good health. Specimen: naive CD4+ T cells from blood. The chain uses TRBV6-5 and TRBJ2-7; the match to TRBD1 covers 7 bases. For the CDR3, the DNA is TGTGCCAGCAAGAAGGGACAGATCTCCTACGAGCAGTACGTC. Translated: CASKKGQISYEQYV.